This T cell receptor (beta chain) was sequenced during a study of long-term antiretroviral therapy in people with HIV. Researchers ran immunoSEQ v3.0 at survey level. Clones were sequenced by immunoSEQ multiplex PCR, and TCRdb holds only the in-frame ones, with some missing. Of over 15,000 clones listed, 75% to 95% are singletons. All donors provided no fewer than one pre-ART and no fewer than two post-ART PBMC samples. The V and J ends lost 5 bases and 0 bases, in that order; junction bases with no gene match: 6. This CDR3 is 15 amino acids long. Germline V gene data show CDR1 as MNHNY and CDR2 as SVGAGI (reference sequence).

Sequencing used unsorted PBMCs, obtained 3 years after starting antiretroviral therapy. This TCR derives from a man aged 50-60 years with HIV. V is TRBV6-6 and J is TRBJ1-1, with TRBD1 identical over 7 bases. The CDR3: CASSPQGGLNTEAFF. The CDR3 DNA is TGTGCCAGCAGTCCCCAGGGGGGACTGAACACTGAAGCTTTCTTT.